The T cell receptor (beta chain) under discussion was sequenced for a study of vaccination effects on CD4 cells after COVID-19. Profiled with immunoSEQ multiplex PCR; TCRdb holds only in-frame clones, not every one. The data show tens of thousands of clones, roughly 76% seen once. Before sequencing took place, the ViraFEST assay used viral peptide pools to expand antigen-specific CD4+ T cells. Upon completion of more than 9 days in culture, CD4+ T cells were isolated. Cultures used around 1.8 million PBMC per well, around 9 IU/ml IL-2 and around 9.8 ug/ml peptides. Deletions cut 3 bases from V and 4 bases from J, with 10 bases between. Germline V CDR1 and CDR2: SGHAT, FQNNGV. This CDR3 contains 14 residues. About this clone itself: Its antigen remains unidentified.

Study-wide results and caveats: In the late period after vaccination, infection- and vaccine-induced clones contracted markedly.

This chain uses TRBV11-2 with TRBJ1-3; D unclear. The receptor was isolated from a human donor who received a COVID-19 vaccine. Sequencing was performed on CD4+ T cells from PBMCs cultured with HCoV-229E spike peptides, taken before COVID-19 vaccination. The CDR3 nucleotides are TGTGCCAGCAGCTTCTTCACAAGCGGAAACACCATATATTTT. It is translated as CASSFFTSGNTIYF.